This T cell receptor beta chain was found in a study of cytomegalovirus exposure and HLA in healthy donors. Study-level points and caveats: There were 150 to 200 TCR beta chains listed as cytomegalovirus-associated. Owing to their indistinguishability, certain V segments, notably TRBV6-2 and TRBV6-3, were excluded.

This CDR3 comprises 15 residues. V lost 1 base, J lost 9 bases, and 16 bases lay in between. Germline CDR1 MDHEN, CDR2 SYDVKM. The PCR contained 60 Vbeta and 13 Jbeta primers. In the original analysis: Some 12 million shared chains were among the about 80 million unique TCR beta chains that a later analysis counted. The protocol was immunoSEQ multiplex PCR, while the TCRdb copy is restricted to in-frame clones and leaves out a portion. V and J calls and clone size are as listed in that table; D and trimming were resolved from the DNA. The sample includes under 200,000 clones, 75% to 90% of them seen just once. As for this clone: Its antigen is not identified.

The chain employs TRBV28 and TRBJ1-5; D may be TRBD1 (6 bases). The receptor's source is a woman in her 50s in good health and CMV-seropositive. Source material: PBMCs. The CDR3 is CASSLLTGPLRPQHF. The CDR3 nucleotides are TGTGCCAGCAGTTTATTAACAGGGCCCCTGAGGCCCCAGCATTTT. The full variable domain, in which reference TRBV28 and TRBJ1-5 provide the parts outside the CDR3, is DVKVTQSSRYLVKRTGEKVFLECVQDMDHENMFWYRQDPGLGLRLIYFSYDVKMKEKGDIPEGYSVSREKKERFSLILESASTNQTSMYLCASSLLTGPLRPQHFGDGTRLSIL.